These 32 T cell receptor beta chains share one sample of origin, sequenced in a study of graft-versus-host responses after intestinal transplantation. No cognate antigen is known for these TCRs. Using immunoSEQ multiplex PCR, the repertoire was profiled, and TCRdb retains in-frame clones only, with some absent. The sample lists about 110,000 clones, just over 90% occurring once. Sample: unstimulated CD4+ T cells sorted from spleen or lymph node cells, taken before transplant. The receptors were sampled from a human donor who was the organ donor for an intestinal transplant.

The chain recombines TRBV28 with TRBJ2-3; TRBD1 is a possible D gene (6 bases). CDR3 size: 14 residues. Looked up from germline, CDR1 is MDHEN and CDR2 is SYDVKM. V dropped 3 bases and J dropped 5 bases, with 12 bases sitting between them. The CDR3 sequence: CASSFRQVKDTQYF. Written as DNA, the CDR3 is TGTGCCAGCAGTTTCCGACAGGTAAAAGATACGCAGTATTTT. The complete variable domain, with remaining parts taken from reference TRBV28 and TRBJ2-3, reads DVKVTQSSRYLVKRTGEKVFLECVQDMDHENMFWYRQDPGLGLRLIYFSYDVKMKEKGDIPEGYSVSREKKERFSLILESASTNQTSMYLCASSFRQVKDTQYFGPGTRLTVL.

The rearrangement links TRBV12-5 to TRBJ1-1; maybe TRBD1 (5 bases). V was shortened by 1 base and J by 4 bases, with 10 bases between the two germline ends. The germline V gene encodes CDR1 LGHNT and CDR2 FRNRAP. There are 14 residues in the CDR3. This CDR3 reads CASGLARGGTEAFF. CDR3 nucleotide sequence: TGTGCTAGTGGTTTGGCACGGGGGGGCACTGAAGCTTTCTTT.

This clone was detected once. V usage is TRBV7-2 and J usage is TRBJ1-1; no firm D call. Germline lookup yields CDR1 SGHTA and CDR2 FQGNSA. This CDR3 region has 15 residues. V was clipped by 3 bases and J by 0 bases, with 11 bases between them. CDR3 sequence reads: CASSLGSSMNTEAFF. The CDR3 DNA sequence: TGTGCCAGCAGCTTGGGCAGTTCGATGAACACTGAAGCTTTCTTT.

The J gene is TRBJ2-3, the V gene TRBV19; the match to TRBD2 covers 7 bases. The V gene end was trimmed by 6 bases and the J gene end by 3 bases; junction bases not matched to a gene: 6. The CDR3 loop spans 14 amino acids. Germline lookup yields CDR1 LNHDA and CDR2 SQIVND (reference sequence). As DNA, the CDR3 is TGTGCCAGTAGGGTCACGGGGGGTACAGATACGCAGTATTTT. This translates into CASRVTGGTDTQYF.

Turning to this clone: The sample has other DNA sequences that encode this CDR3 too. The V call is TRBV7-9, the J call TRBJ2-4; D gene ambiguous. V dropped 0 bases and J dropped 0 bases, with 3 bases sitting between them. The germline CDR1 and CDR2 sequences are SEHNR and FQNEAQ (reference sequence). This CDR3 region has 14 residues. CDR3 sequence: CASSLAGAKNIQYF. The CDR3 DNA reads TGTGCCAGCAGCTTAGCGGGAGCCAAAAACATTCAGTACTTC.

Worth noting for this clone: Other DNA sequences of this sample code for an identical CDR3. The chain carries TRBV11-2 and TRBJ2-7; 10 bases match TRBD2. Germline V gives CDR1 SGHAT, CDR2 FQNNGV. The CDR3 has 15 amino acids. Germline trimming cut 3 bases from V and 3 bases from J; bases unmatched to any gene: 5. CDR3 amino acids: CASSLSLAGLYEQYF. The DNA of the CDR3 is TGTGCCAGCAGCTTGTCACTAGCGGGACTCTACGAGCAGTACTTC.

The chain links TRBV7-2 to TRBJ2-1; a weak D match, TRBD2 (5 bases). V lost 5 bases, J lost 1 base, and 6 bases lay in between. The V gene's germline CDR1 is SGHTA and CDR2 FQGNSA. The length of the CDR3 is 13 residues. The chain's CDR3 is CASSGLSYNEQFF. Written as DNA, the CDR3 is TGTGCCAGCAGCGGACTTTCCTACAATGAGCAGTTCTTC.

This clone came up once. V and J are TRBV9 and TRBJ2-1, with 8 bases fitting TRBD1. The V segment lost 4 bases and the J segment 6 bases; nucleotides outside the gene matches: 6. Per germline, CDR1 SGDLS and CDR2 YYNGEE. This CDR3 has 14 residues. In DNA, the CDR3 is TGTGCCAGCAGCCCGACGACAGGGGCCAATGAGCAGTTCTTC. It translates to CASSPTTGANEQFF.

This clone was observed a single time. The chain uses TRBV28 and TRBJ2-7, with a possible D match to TRBD2 (6 bases). The CDR3 loop spans 15 amino acids. With 2 bases removed from V and 1 base from J, the gap between germline ends came to 12 bases. Per germline, CDR1 MDHEN and CDR2 SYDVKM. The chain's CDR3 is CASSLVGDWSYEQYF. The CDR3 DNA is TGTGCCAGCAGTTTAGTAGGGGACTGGTCCTACGAGCAGTACTTC.

On this clone itself: Within the sample, other DNA sequences also encode this same CDR3. The V call is TRBV18, the J call TRBJ2-7, with D perhaps matching TRBD1 (5 bases). The CDR3 is made up of 13 amino acids. Trimming took off 3 bases at V and 2 bases at J, with 8 bases between the two ends. CDR1 and CDR2 from the germline V gene are KGHSH and LQKENI. The DNA of the CDR3 is TGTGCCAGCTCACCTCAGGGCCCCTACGAGCAGTACTTC. Translation gives CASSPQGPYEQYF.

The chain is built from TRBV2 and TRBJ1-1; 11 bases align to TRBD1. The V and J ends lost 7 bases and 2 bases, in that order; junction bases with no gene match: 12. Germline CDR1 and CDR2: SNHLY and FYNNEI. The CDR3 has 17 amino acids. The CDR3 DNA reads TGTGCCAGCACCGACCCCGGACAGGGGGCTGTAAACACTGAAGCTTTCTTT. Amino acid sequence: CASTDPGQGAVNTEAFF. Combining the CDR3 with reference TRBV2 and TRBJ1-1 gives the whole variable domain EPEVTQTPSHQVTQMGQEVILRCVPISNHLYFYWYRQILGQKVEFLVSFYNNEISEKSEIFDDQFSVERPDGSNFTLKIRSTKLEDSAMYFCASTDPGQGAVNTEAFFGQGTRLTVV.

The chain combines TRBV27 with TRBJ1-2; D is uncertain. Germline CDR1 MNHEY, CDR2 SMNVEV (reference sequence). The V gene lost 0 bases and the J gene lost 8 bases, with 10 bases spanning the gap. This CDR3 has 13 residues. CDR3 nucleotide sequence: TGTGCCAGCAGTTTATCGGGCAGCCTAGGCTACACCTTC. Its protein product is CASSLSGSLGYTF.

The chain has TRBV4-1 and TRBJ2-7; tentative D call: TRBD1 (5 bases). Germline CDR1 reads MGHRA; CDR2 reads YSYEKL. The V gene lost 1 base and the J gene lost 1 base, with 14 bases spanning the gap. The length of the CDR3 is 16 residues. CDR3 in amino acids: CASSQVQTVNSYEQYF. CDR3 DNA sequence: TGCGCCAGCAGCCAAGTTCAGACAGTTAATTCCTACGAGCAGTACTTC.

The chain has TRBV11-3 and TRBJ2-1, with 7 nucleotides matching TRBD1. After removal of 4 bases from V and 7 bases from J, the junction contained 13 bases not matched to a gene. CDR3 length: 16 amino acids. Germline CDR1 is SGHNT and CDR2 is YENEEA. The CDR3 coding sequence is TGTGCCAGCAGCTCTACGGCCCCGGGACAGAAAAATGAGCAGTTCTTC. It encodes CASSSTAPGQKNEQFF.

This rearrangement joins TRBV11-2 to TRBJ1-2, with 8 bases matching TRBD1. CDR3 length: 14 amino acids. CDR1 SGHAT and CDR2 FQNNGV come from the germline V gene. J was trimmed by 6 bases and V by 5 bases; bases with no gene match: 8. The CDR3 nucleotides read TGTGCCAGCAGCCCGGACAGGGACTCAAATGGCTACACCTTC. Translating gives CASSPDRDSNGYTF.

The CDR3 DNA is TGTGCCGCTACAGGGTTCCCGAACAATGAGCAGTTCTTC. Translated, it gives CAATGFPNNEQFF. The chain has TRBV27 and TRBJ2-1; maybe TRBD1 (6 bases). The V gene's germline CDR1 is MNHEY and CDR2 SMNVEV (reference sequence). Trimming cost V 11 bases and J 5 bases, with 16 bases left between them. This CDR3 has 13 amino acids.

J is TRBJ2-1 and V is TRBV4-2, with D possibly matching TRBD1 (5 bases). CDR3 length: 14 amino acids. The ends were cut back, 0 bases at V and 7 bases at J, with 10 bases in the middle. CDR1 is LGHNA, CDR2 YNFKEQ, per germline. The CDR3 loop reads CASSQDQGLNEQFF. As DNA, the CDR3 is TGTGCCAGCAGCCAAGATCAGGGATTAAATGAGCAGTTCTTC.

In regard to this clone: Since a much larger clone is just one base distant, this may be a read error. CDR3 protein: CASSLADTQYF. In DNA, the CDR3 is TGTGCCAGCAGCTTAGCAGATACGCAGTATTTT. The chain links TRBV7-3 to TRBJ2-3; no definite D call. CDR1 is SGHTA and CDR2 is FQGTGA in the germline V gene. V was trimmed by 2 bases and J by 4 bases, leaving 1 base between them. The CDR3 has 11 amino acids.

A remark on this clone: Its ends do not fully match the called genes, so a read error is possible. The V call is TRBV7-2, the J call TRBJ2-5; the D gene could be TRBD1 or TRBD2 (5 bases each). Germline V lookup: CDR1 SGHTA, CDR2 FQGNSA. The CDR3 sequence is 17 residues long. The CDR3 DNA is TGTGCCAGCAGCCCCCTTTTATTCTCCATGGGCTTGGGGACCCAGCACTTC. Its protein is CASSPLLFSMGLGTQHF.

The chain carries TRBV6-1 and TRBJ1-5; D uncertain. Germline CDR1 MNHNS, CDR2 SASEGT. The V end was cut by 1 base, the J end by 5 bases, with 6 bases between. The CDR3 has 13 amino acids. CDR3 coding DNA: TGTGCCAGCAGTGAAGAGAAGGATCAGCCCCAGCATTTT. Amino acids: CASSEEKDQPQHF.

This clone has a single count. The chain joins TRBV7-9 to TRBJ1-1, with a weak D call TRBD1 (5 bases). Germline V CDR1 and CDR2: SEHNR, FQNEAQ (reference sequence). The CDR3 loop spans 13 amino acids. The V end was cut by 7 bases, the J end by 3 bases, with 12 bases between. This CDR3 reads CASTQRGDTEAFF. For the CDR3, the DNA is TGTGCCAGCACCCAACGGGGGGACACTGAAGCTTTCTTT.

The table lists this clone with a count of one. The V gene is TRBV7-9, the J gene TRBJ2-5; D possibly corresponds to TRBD2 (5 bases). V was cut by 3 bases and J by 5 bases, with 13 bases left in between. Germline loops: CDR1 SEHNR, CDR2 FQNEAQ (reference sequence). This CDR3 is built from 14 residues. Written as DNA, the CDR3 is TGTGCCAGCAGCTTTCCGGGGTTGGTGGAGACCCAGTACTTC. It specifies CASSFPGLVETQYF.

J is TRBJ2-7 and V is TRBV28; 7 bases are shared with TRBD2. This CDR3 spans 16 amino acids. After removal of 4 bases from V and 3 bases from J, the junction contained 12 bases not matched to a gene. In germline, CDR1 is MDHEN, CDR2 SYDVKM. CDR3 sequence reads: CASSSPMRRGYYEQYF. CDR3 in DNA: TGTGCCAGCAGTTCCCCGATGAGGCGGGGGTACTACGAGCAGTACTTC.

CDR3 protein: CASSTRDSYEQYF. The CDR3 nucleotides are TGTGCCAGCAGCACTCGGGACAGCTACGAGCAGTACTTC. This sequence joins TRBV11-2 and TRBJ2-7, with 7 bases aligning to TRBD1. This CDR3 has 13 amino acids. J lost 3 bases, V lost 5 bases, and 4 bases had no gene match. The germline CDR1 and CDR2 sequences are SGHAT and FQNNGV.

V gene TRBV11-2 combines with J gene TRBJ2-5; 9 positions agree with TRBD2. Germline assignment: CDR1 SGHAT and CDR2 FQNNGV. The length of the CDR3 is 15 residues. V gave up 1 base and J gave up 5 bases; unmatched junction bases: 5. CDR3 residues: CASSLGLAGVETQYF. The CDR3 DNA sequence: TGTGCCAGCAGCTTAGGGTTAGCGGGAGTGGAGACCCAGTACTTC.

CDR3 coding DNA: TGTGCCAGCAGTCCCTACCTCTCCTACGAGCAGTACTTC. Translated, it gives CASSPYLSYEQYF. The chain couples TRBV2 to TRBJ2-7; D is uncertain. Trimming took off 5 bases at V and 0 bases at J, with 8 bases between the two ends. The CDR3 is 13 residues long. CDR1 is SNHLY and CDR2 is FYNNEI in the germline V gene.

The chain has TRBV12-5 and TRBJ1-6; D ambiguous. The CDR3 is made up of 15 amino acids. Trimming left V 1 base short and J 0 bases short, with 4 bases between. Germline-derived CDR1 and CDR2 are LGHNT and FRNRAP. CDR3 nucleotides: TGTGCTAGTGGTTTGGGGAGCTCCTATAATTCACCCCTCCACTTT. This encodes CASGLGSSYNSPLHF.

The DNA of the CDR3 is TGCAGCGCCCTCCTAGCGGGAGTGGTTTGGAGCTCCTACAATGAGCAGTTCTTC. Amino acid sequence: CSALLAGVVWSSYNEQFF. The J gene is TRBJ2-1, the V gene TRBV29-1, with 10 bases matching TRBD2. V was clipped by 7 bases and J by 0 bases; unmatched bases: 15. Germline assignment: CDR1 SQVTM and CDR2 ANQGSEA. The CDR3 totals 18 residues.

V usage is TRBV29-1 and J usage is TRBJ2-7, with 9 bases fitting TRBD2. V shed 6 bases and J 0 bases; nucleotides not matched to a gene: 3. This CDR3 has 13 residues. The germline gives CDR1 SQVTM, CDR2 ANQGSEA. The CDR3, as DNA: TGCAGCGTAAAGACTAGCGGCTCCTACGAGCAGTACTTC. Translating gives CSVKTSGSYEQYF.

For this clone: Germline and junction disagree at one end, which may indicate a read error. This rearrangement joins TRBV10-1 to TRBJ2-3; D is perhaps TRBD1 (6 bases). Germline V lookup: CDR1 WNHNN, CDR2 SYGVQD (reference sequence). The CDR3 loop spans 15 amino acids. The CDR3 DNA reads TGCGCCAGCATTGAGGGGGATCGTAGCACAGATACGCAGTATTTT. It encodes CASIEGDRSTDTQYF.

The rearrangement uses TRBV7-2 and TRBJ2-3; D tentatively reads TRBD1 or TRBD2 (5 bases each). CDR1 is SGHTA and CDR2 is FQGNSA in the germline V gene. V was trimmed by 8 bases and J by 4 bases, leaving 16 bases between them. The CDR3 is 14 amino acids. The CDR3 loop is CASGPGPRSDTQYF. The CDR3 region has the DNA TGTGCCAGCGGGCCGGGGCCAAGGTCAGATACGCAGTATTTT.

This clone was observed once. The gene calls are TRBV18 and TRBJ2-7; the D gene is possibly TRBD1 (5 bases). The CDR3 spans 16 residues. Trimming shortened V by 3 bases and J by 5 bases, and 20 bases separated the two germline ends. CDR1 is KGHSH, CDR2 LQKENI, per germline. CDR3 coding DNA: TGTGCCAGCTCACCTATACGACTCATCCAAGGGGACGAGCAGTACTTC. Translating gives CASSPIRLIQGDEQYF.